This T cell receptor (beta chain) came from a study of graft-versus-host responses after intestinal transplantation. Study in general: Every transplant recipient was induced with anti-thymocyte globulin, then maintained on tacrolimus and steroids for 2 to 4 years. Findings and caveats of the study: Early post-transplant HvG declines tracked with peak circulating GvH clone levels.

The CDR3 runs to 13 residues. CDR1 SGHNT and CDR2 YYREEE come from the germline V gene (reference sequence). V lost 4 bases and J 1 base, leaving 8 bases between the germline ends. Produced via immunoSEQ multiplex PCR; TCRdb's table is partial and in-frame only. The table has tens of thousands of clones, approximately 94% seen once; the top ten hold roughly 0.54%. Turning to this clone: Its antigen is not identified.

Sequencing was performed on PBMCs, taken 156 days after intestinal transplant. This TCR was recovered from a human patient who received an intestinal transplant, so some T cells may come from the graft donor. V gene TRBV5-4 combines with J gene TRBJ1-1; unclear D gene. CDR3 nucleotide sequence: TGTGCCAGCAGCCTGCCAGGGAACACTGAAGCTTTCTTT. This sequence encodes CASSLPGNTEAFF. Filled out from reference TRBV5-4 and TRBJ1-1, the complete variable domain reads ETGVTQSPTHLIKTRGQQVTLRCSSQSGHNTVSWYQQALGQGPQFIFQYYREEENGRGNFPPRFSGLQFPNYSSELNVNALELDDSALYLCASSLPGNTEAFFGQGTRLTVV.